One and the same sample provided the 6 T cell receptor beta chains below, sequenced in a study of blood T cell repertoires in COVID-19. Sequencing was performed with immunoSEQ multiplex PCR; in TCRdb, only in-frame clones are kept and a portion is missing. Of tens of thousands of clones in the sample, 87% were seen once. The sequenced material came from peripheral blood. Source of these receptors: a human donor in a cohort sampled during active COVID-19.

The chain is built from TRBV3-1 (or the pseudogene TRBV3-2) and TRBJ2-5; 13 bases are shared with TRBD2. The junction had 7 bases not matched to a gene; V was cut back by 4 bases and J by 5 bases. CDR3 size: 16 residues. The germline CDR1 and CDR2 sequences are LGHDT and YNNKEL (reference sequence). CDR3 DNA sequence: TGTGCCAGCAGCCGCTGGACTAGCGGGGGAGAGGAGACCCAGTACTTC. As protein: CASSRWTSGGEETQYF.

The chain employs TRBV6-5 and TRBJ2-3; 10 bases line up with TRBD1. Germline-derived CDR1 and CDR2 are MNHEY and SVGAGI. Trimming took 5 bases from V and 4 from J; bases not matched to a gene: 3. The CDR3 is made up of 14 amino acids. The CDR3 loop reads CASSLGQGADTQYF. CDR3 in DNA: TGTGCCAGCAGTCTAGGACAGGGGGCAGATACGCAGTATTTT.

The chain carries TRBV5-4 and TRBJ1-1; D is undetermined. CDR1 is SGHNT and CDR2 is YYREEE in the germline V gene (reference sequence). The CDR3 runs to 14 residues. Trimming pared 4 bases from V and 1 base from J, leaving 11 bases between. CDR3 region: CASSLRRENTEAFF. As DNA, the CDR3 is TGTGCCAGCAGCCTAAGACGGGAGAACACTGAAGCTTTCTTT.

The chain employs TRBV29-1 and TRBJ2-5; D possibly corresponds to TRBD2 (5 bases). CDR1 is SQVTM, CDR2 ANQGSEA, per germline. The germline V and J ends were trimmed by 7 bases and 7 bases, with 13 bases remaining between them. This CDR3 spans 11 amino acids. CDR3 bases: TGCAGCGCCAAAGCTCGGGGGACCCAGTACTTC. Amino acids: CSAKARGTQYF.

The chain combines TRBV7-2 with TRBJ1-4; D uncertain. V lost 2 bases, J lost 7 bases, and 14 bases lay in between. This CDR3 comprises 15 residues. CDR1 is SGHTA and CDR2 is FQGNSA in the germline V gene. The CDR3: CASSLNRGLGEKLFF. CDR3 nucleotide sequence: TGTGCCAGCAGCTTAAATCGGGGATTGGGTGAAAAACTGTTTTTT.

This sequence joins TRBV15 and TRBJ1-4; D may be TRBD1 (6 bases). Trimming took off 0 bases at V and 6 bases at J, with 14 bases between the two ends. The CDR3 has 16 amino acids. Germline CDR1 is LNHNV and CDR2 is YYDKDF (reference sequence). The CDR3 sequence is CATSREGGGRDEKLFF. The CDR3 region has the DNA TGTGCCACCAGCAGAGAGGGGGGGGGCAGGGATGAAAAACTGTTTTTT.